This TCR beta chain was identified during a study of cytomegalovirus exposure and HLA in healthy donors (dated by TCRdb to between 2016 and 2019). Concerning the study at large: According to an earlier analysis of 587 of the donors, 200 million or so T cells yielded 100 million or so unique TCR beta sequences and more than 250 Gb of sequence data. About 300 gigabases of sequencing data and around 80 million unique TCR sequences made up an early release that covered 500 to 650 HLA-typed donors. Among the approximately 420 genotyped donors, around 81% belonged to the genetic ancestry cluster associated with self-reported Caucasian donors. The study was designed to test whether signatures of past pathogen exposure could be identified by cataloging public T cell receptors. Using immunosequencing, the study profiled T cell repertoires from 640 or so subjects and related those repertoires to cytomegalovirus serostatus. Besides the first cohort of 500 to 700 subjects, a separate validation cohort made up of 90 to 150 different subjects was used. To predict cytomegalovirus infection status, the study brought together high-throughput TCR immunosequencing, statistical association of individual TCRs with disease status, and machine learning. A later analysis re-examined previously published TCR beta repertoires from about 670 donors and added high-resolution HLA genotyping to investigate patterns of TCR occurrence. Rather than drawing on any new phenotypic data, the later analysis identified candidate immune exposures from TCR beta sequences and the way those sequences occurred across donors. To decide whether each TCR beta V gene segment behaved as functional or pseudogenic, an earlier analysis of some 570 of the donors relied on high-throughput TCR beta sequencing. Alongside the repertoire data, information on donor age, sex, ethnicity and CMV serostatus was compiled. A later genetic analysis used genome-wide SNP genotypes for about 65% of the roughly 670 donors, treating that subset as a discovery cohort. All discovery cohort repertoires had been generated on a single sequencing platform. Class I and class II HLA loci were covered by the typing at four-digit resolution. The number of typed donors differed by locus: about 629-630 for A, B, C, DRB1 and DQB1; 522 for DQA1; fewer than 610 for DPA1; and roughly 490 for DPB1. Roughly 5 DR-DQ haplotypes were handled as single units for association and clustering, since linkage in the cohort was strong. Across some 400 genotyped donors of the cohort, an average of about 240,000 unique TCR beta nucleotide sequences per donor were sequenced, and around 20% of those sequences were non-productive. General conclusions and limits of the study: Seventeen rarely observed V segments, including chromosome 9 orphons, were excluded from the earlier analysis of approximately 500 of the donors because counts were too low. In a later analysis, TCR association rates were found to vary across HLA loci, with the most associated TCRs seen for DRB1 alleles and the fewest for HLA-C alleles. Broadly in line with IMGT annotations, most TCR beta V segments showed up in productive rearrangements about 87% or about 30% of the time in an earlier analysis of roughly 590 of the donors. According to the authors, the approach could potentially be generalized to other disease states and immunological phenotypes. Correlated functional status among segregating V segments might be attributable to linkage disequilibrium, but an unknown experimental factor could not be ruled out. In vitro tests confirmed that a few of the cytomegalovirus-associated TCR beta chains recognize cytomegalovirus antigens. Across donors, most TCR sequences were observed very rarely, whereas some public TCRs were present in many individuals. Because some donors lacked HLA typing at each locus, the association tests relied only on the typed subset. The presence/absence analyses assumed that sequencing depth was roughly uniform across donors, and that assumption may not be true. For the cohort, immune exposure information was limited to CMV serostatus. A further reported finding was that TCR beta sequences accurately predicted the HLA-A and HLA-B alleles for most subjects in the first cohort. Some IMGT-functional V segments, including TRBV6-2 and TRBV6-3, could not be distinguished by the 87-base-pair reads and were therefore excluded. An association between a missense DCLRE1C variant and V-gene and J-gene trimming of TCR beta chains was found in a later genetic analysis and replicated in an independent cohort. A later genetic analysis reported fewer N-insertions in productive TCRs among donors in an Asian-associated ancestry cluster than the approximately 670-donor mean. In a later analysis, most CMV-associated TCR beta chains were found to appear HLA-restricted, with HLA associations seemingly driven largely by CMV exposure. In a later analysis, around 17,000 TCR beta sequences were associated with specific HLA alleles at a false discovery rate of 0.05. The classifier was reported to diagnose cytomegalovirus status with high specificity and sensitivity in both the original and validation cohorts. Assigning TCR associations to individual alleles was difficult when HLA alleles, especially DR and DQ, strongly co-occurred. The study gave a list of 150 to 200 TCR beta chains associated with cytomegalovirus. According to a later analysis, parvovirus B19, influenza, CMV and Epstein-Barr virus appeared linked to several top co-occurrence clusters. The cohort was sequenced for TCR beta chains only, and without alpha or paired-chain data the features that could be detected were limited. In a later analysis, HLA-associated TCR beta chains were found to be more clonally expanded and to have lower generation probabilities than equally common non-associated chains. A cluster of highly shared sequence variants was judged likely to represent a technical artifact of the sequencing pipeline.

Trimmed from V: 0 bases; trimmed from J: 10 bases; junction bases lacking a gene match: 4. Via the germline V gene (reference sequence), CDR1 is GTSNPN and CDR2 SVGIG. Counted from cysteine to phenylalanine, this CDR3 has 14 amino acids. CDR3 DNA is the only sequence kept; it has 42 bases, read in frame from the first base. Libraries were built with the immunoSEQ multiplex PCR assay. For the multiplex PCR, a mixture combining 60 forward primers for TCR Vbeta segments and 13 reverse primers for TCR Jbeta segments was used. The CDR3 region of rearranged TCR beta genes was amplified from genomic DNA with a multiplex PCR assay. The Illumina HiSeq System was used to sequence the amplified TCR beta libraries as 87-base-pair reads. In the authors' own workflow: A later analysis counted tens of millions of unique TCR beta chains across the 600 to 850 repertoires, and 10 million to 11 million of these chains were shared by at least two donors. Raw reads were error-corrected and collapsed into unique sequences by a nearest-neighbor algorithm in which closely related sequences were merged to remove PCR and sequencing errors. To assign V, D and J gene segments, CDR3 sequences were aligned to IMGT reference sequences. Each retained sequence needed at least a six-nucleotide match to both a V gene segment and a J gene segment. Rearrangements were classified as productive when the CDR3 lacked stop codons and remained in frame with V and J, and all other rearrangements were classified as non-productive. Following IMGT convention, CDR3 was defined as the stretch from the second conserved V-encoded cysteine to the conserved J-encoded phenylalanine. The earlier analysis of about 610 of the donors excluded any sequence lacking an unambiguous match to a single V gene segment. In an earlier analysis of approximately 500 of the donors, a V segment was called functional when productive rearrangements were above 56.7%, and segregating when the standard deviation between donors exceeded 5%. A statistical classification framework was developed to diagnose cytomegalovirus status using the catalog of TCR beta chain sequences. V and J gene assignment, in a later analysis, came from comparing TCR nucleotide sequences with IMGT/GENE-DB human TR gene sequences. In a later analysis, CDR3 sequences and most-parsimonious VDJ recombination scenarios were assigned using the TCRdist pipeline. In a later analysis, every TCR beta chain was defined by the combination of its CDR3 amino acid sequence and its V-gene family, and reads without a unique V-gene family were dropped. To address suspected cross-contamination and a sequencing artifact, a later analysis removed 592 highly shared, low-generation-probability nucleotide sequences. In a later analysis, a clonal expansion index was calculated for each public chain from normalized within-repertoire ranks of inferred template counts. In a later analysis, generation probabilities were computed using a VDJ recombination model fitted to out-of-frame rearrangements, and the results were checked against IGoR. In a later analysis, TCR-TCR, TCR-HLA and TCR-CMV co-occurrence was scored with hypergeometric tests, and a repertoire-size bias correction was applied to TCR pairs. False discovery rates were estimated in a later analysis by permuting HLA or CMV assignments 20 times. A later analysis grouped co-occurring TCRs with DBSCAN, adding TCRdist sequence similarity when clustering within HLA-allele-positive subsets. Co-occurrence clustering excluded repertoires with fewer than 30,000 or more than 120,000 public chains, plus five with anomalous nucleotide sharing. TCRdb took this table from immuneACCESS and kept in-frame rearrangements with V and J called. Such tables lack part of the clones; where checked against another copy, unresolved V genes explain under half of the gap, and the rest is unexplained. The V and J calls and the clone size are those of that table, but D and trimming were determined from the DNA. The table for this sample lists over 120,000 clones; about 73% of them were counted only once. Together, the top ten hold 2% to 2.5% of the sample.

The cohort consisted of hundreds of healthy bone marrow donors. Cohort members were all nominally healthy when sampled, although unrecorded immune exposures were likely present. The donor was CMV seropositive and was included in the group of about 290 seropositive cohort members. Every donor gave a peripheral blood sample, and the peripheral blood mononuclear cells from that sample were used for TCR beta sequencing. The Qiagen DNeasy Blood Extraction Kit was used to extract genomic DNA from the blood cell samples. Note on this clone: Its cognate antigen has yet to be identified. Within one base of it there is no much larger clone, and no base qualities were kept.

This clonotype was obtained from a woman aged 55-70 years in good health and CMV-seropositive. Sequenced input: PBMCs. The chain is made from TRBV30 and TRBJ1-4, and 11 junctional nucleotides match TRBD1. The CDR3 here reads CAWSVRDRGGKLFF. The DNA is TGTGCCTGGAGTGTAAGGGACAGGGGGGGAAAACTGTTTTTT.